The 30 T cell receptor beta chains presented below share a single source sample, sequenced in a study of control samples from healthy donors and cancer patients. Libraries were prepared by immunoSEQ multiplex PCR; TCRdb keeps only in-frame clonotypes and omits some of them. This table has tens of thousands of clones, approximately 89% appearing once. Sequencing was done on a sample of PBMCs. Source of these receptors: a woman in her 50s with head and neck cancer.

This clone was found a few times. The rearrangement links TRBV18 to TRBJ1-2; possible D gene TRBD1, 5 bases. V lost 1 base to trimming and J lost 1 base, with 10 bases between them. Per the germline V gene, CDR1 is KGHSH and CDR2 is LQKENI. The CDR3 contains 15 residues. CDR3 loop: CASSPRLDSNYGYTF. CDR3 in DNA: TGTGCCAGCTCACCACGGCTAGACAGTAACTATGGCTACACCTTC.

The chain couples TRBV27 to TRBJ2-1, with no clear D. Trimming shortened V by 3 bases and J by 3 bases, and 0 bases separated the two germline ends. This CDR3 has 11 amino acids. Germline CDR1 and CDR2: MNHEY and SMNVEV (reference sequence). CDR3 nucleotide sequence: TGTGCCAGCAGTTTCTACAATGAGCAGTTCTTC. As protein: CASSFYNEQFF.

This clone showed up many times. The chain recombines TRBV11-2 with TRBJ1-6; 8 bases line up with TRBD1. The CDR3 has 15 residues. V gave up 3 bases and J gave up 10 bases; unmatched junction bases: 8. Germline CDR1 reads SGHAT; CDR2 reads FQNNGV. The CDR3 region has the DNA TGTGCCAGCAGCTTCACCGGGACAGGTTACTCACCCCTCCACTTT. Its protein is CASSFTGTGYSPLHF.

The chain couples TRBV2 to TRBJ1-4, with D maybe TRBD1 (6 bases). This CDR3 has 15 residues. Looked up from germline, CDR1 is SNHLY and CDR2 is FYNNEI. V gave up 4 bases and J gave up 8 bases, with 17 bases separating them. The CDR3 sequence is CASSGRTAAGEKLFF. The DNA of the CDR3 is TGTGCCAGCAGTGGAAGGACAGCCGCGGGCGAAAAACTGTTTTTT. The full variable domain, rest sourced from reference TRBV2 and TRBJ1-4, is EPEVTQTPSHQVTQMGQEVILRCVPISNHLYFYWYRQILGQKVEFLVSFYNNEISEKSEIFDDQFSVERPDGSNFTLKIRSTKLEDSAMYFCASSGRTAAGEKLFFGSGTQLSVL.

The chain couples TRBV27 to TRBJ1-2, with 7 bases that match TRBD1. The V segment lost 5 bases and the J segment 8 bases; nucleotides outside the gene matches: 14. The CDR3 spans 15 residues. Per the germline V gene, CDR1 is MNHEY and CDR2 is SMNVEV (reference sequence). The CDR3: CASSPAGRTGMGYTF. The DNA of the CDR3 is TGTGCCAGCAGTCCCGCAGGAAGGACAGGAATGGGCTACACCTTC.

The V call is TRBV19, the J call TRBJ2-3, with D uncertain. V lost 6 bases and J 5 bases, leaving 6 bases between the germline ends. Germline V gives CDR1 LNHDA, CDR2 SQIVND (reference sequence). The CDR3 has 11 residues. The DNA of the CDR3 is TGTGCCAGTAGGGGCGGAGATACGCAGTATTTT. Amino acid sequence: CASRGGDTQYF.

The genes are TRBV5-1 and TRBJ1-2; D gene unclear. The CDR3 extends over 13 amino acids. Trimming removed 4 bases from V and 2 bases from J, with 9 bases in between. Germline CDR1 reads SGHRS; CDR2 reads YFSETQ. DNA of the CDR3: TGCGCCAGCAGCACAGAGGGAAACTATGGCTACACCTTC. Translated: CASSTEGNYGYTF.

V and J are TRBV11-2 and TRBJ1-4; no reliable D call. This CDR3 is 15 amino acids long. CDR1 is SGHAT, CDR2 FQNNGV, per germline. Trimming pared 0 bases from V and 1 base from J, leaving 6 bases between. In DNA form, the CDR3 reads TGTGCCAGCAGCTTAGATTGGCTAACTAATGAAAAACTGTTTTTT. Its protein product is CASSLDWLTNEKLFF.

The chain links TRBV9 to TRBJ1-1; D perhaps matches TRBD1 (6 bases). The CDR3 sequence is 13 residues long. CDR1 is SGDLS, CDR2 YYNGEE, per germline. V was pared by 8 bases and J by 1 base, with 12 bases between. The CDR3 DNA reads TGTGCCAGTTCGGGACACCCGAACACTGAAGCTTTCTTT. Its protein product is CASSGHPNTEAFF. Complete variable domain (other parts from reference TRBV9 and TRBJ1-1): DSGVTQTPKHLITATGQRVTLRCSPRSGDLSVYWYQQSLDQGLQFLIQYYNGEERAKGNILERFSAQQFPDLHSELNLSSLELGDSALYFCASSGHPNTEAFFGQGTRLTVV.

This chain connects TRBV30 to TRBJ1-2; D gene unclear. The CDR3 has 12 residues. Trimming pared 4 bases from V and 5 bases from J, leaving 11 bases between. Germline CDR1 GTSNPN, CDR2 SVGIG (reference sequence). For the CDR3, the DNA is TGTGCCTGGACAGGTTCCGGTTATGGCTACACCTTC. Protein product: CAWTGSGYGYTF.

The V and J genes are TRBV4-2 and TRBJ1-2, with D hard to call. Germline-derived CDR1 and CDR2 are LGHNA and YNFKEQ. V lost 0 bases and J 5 bases, leaving 7 bases between the germline ends. The CDR3 extends over 13 amino acids. CDR3 region: CASSQDAGYGYTF. CDR3 coding DNA: TGTGCCAGCAGCCAAGATGCGGGTTATGGCTACACCTTC.

This chain connects TRBV6-5 to TRBJ1-1; a possible D gene is TRBD1 (5 bases). Trimming cost V 3 bases and J 8 bases, with 7 bases left between them. The CDR3 runs to 11 residues. The V gene's germline CDR1 is MNHEY and CDR2 SVGAGI. In DNA form, the CDR3 reads TGTGCCAGCAGTTATCGGGACGAAGCTTTCTTT. Translation: CASSYRDEAFF.

The chain combines TRBV7-2 with TRBJ2-3, with D perhaps TRBD2 (6 bases). The ends were cut back, 1 base at V and 5 bases at J, with 13 bases in the middle. The germline V gene has CDR1 SGHTA and CDR2 FQGNSA. CDR3 length: 15 amino acids. This chain's CDR3 is CASSLGHLRGDTQYF. The CDR3 DNA follows: TGTGCCAGCAGCTTAGGTCACTTGCGGGGAGATACGCAGTATTTT.

This chain joins TRBV3-1 (or the pseudogene TRBV3-2) and TRBJ2-7, with D perhaps TRBD1 (6 bases). CDR3 length: 12 amino acids. Germline assignment: CDR1 LGHDT and CDR2 YNNKEL (reference sequence). The V end lost 9 bases, the J end lost 2 bases, and 11 bases lay between the germline ends. The CDR3 spells CARGQGTYEQYF. Written as DNA, the CDR3 is TGTGCCAGGGGTCAGGGGACCTACGAGCAGTACTTC.

There are a few counts of this clone. The V gene is TRBV6-4, the J gene TRBJ1-5; 8 bases are shared with TRBD1. V was clipped by 3 bases and J by 2 bases; unmatched bases: 3. Germline values: CDR1 MRHNA, CDR2 SNTAGT. The CDR3 totals 15 residues. The CDR3 region is CASSESGGGNQPQHF. For the CDR3, the DNA is TGTGCCAGCAGTGAATCAGGGGGCGGCAATCAGCCCCAGCATTTT.

V gene TRBV29-1 combines with J gene TRBJ2-7; D gene unclear. The CDR3 is made up of 12 amino acids. With 0 bases removed from V and 9 bases from J, the gap between germline ends came to 12 bases. Per germline, CDR1 SQVTM and CDR2 ANQGSEA. The CDR3 DNA is TGCAGCGTTGAAGAATCGGCAGTCGTGCAGTACTTC. Protein sequence: CSVEESAVVQYF.

The chain combines TRBV7-8 with TRBJ2-7; 12 bases agree with TRBD2. CDR1 and CDR2 (germline): SGHVS, FQNEAQ. The length of the CDR3 is 19 residues. V lost 1 base and J lost 0; bases outside the gene matches: 10. Here the CDR3 reads CASSLEILAGGQSSYEQYF. The DNA of the CDR3 is TGTGCCAGCAGCTTAGAGATACTAGCGGGGGGTCAGAGCTCCTACGAGCAGTACTTC.

The V and J genes are TRBV2 and TRBJ1-4; D remains unclear. Per germline, CDR1 SNHLY and CDR2 FYNNEI. Trimming left V 6 bases short and J 4 bases short, with 12 bases between. This CDR3 contains 14 residues. DNA of the CDR3: TGTGCCAGCAGAGACGGACGGTTTAATGAAAAACTGTTTTTT. It specifies CASRDGRFNEKLFF. Combining the CDR3 with reference TRBV2 and TRBJ1-4 gives the whole variable domain EPEVTQTPSHQVTQMGQEVILRCVPISNHLYFYWYRQILGQKVEFLVSFYNNEISEKSEIFDDQFSVERPDGSNFTLKIRSTKLEDSAMYFCASRDGRFNEKLFFGSGTQLSVL.

The chain links TRBV15 to TRBJ2-3, with 11 bases fitting TRBD2. CDR1 and CDR2 (germline): LNHNV, YYDKDF (reference sequence). Unmatched junction bases numbered 5, after V lost 0 bases and J lost 0 bases. The CDR3 extends over 18 amino acids. The DNA of the CDR3 is TGTGCCACCAGCAGAGAGTCTAGCGGGGGGCCTAGCACAGATACGCAGTATTTT. It specifies CATSRESSGGPSTDTQYF. The full variable domain, in which reference TRBV15 and TRBJ2-3 provide the parts outside the CDR3, is DAMVIQNPRYQVTQFGKPVTLSCSQTLNHNVMYWYQQKSSQAPKLLFHYYDKDFNNEADTPDNFQSRRPNTSFCFLDIRSPGLGDTAMYLCATSRESSGGPSTDTQYFGPGTRLTVL.

The chain has TRBV28 and TRBJ2-6; a possible D gene is TRBD2 (5 bases). The CDR3 totals 18 residues. Trimming removed 5 bases at V and 1 base at J, with 18 bases between. Germline V CDR1 and CDR2: MDHEN, SYDVKM. CDR3 amino acids: CASSLVGSGGSGANVLTF. CDR3 DNA: TGTGCCAGCAGTCTCGTGGGTTCAGGAGGATCTGGGGCCAACGTCCTGACTTTC.

V usage is TRBV18 and J usage is TRBJ2-4; D gene uncertain. This CDR3 has 14 residues. Trimming removed 3 bases from V and 7 bases from J, with 13 bases in between. Looked up from germline, CDR1 is KGHSH and CDR2 is LQKENI. The CDR3 loop is CASSPEANRNIQYF. Here the CDR3 DNA reads TGTGCCAGCTCACCCGAAGCTAATAGGAACATTCAGTACTTC.

The chain couples TRBV5-8 to TRBJ2-3; 8 bases are a match to TRBD1. The V and J ends lost 4 bases and 4 bases, in that order; junction bases with no gene match: 8. The CDR3 length is 15 residues. CDR1 is SGHTS, CDR2 YDEGEE, per germline. The CDR3 sequence is CASSHRQGFADTQYF. The CDR3 coding sequence is TGTGCCAGCAGCCATAGACAGGGGTTTGCAGATACGCAGTATTTT.

This chain links TRBV20-1 with TRBJ1-5, with D tentatively TRBD1 (5 bases). V was shortened by 3 bases and J by 4 bases, with 10 bases between the two germline ends. Germline assignment: CDR1 DFQATT and CDR2 SNEGSKA (reference sequence). The CDR3 is 13 residues long. The CDR3 here is CSASKGVNQPQHF. DNA of the CDR3: TGCAGTGCTAGTAAAGGGGTTAATCAGCCCCAGCATTTT.

The chain joins TRBV19 to TRBJ1-1; 7 bases align to TRBD1. Germline V gives CDR1 LNHDA, CDR2 SQIVND (reference sequence). The V gene end was trimmed by 4 bases and the J gene end by 0 bases; junction bases not matched to a gene: 5. CDR3 length: 15 residues. The CDR3 region is CASSNTGVVNTEAFF. CDR3 nucleotide sequence: TGTGCCAGTAGTAACACAGGGGTCGTGAACACTGAAGCTTTCTTT.

This chain links TRBV18 with TRBJ1-3; 9 nucleotides line up with TRBD1. Per the germline V gene, CDR1 is KGHSH and CDR2 is LQKENI. V lost 5 bases and J lost 4; bases outside the gene matches: 9. This CDR3 contains 16 residues. CDR3 bases: TGTGCCAGCTCAGCACGCGTGGGACAGGGAGGAAACACCATATATTTT. Protein sequence: CASSARVGQGGNTIYF.

The chain links TRBV4-2 to TRBJ2-3, with 10 bases matching TRBD1. Germline V gives CDR1 LGHNA, CDR2 YNFKEQ. The CDR3 consists of 16 residues. V lost 1 base and J lost 3; bases outside the gene matches: 4. The CDR3 region is CASSQGGTGVTDTQYF. In DNA form, the CDR3 reads TGTGCCAGCAGCCAAGGAGGGACAGGGGTGACAGATACGCAGTATTTT.

The rearrangement joins TRBV7-6 to TRBJ2-3, with D possibly being TRBD1 (6 bases). In germline, CDR1 is SGHVS, CDR2 FNYEAQ. With 6 bases removed from V and 5 bases from J, the gap between germline ends came to 15 bases. The CDR3 sequence is 14 residues long. The CDR3 sequence is CASRLDRGGDTQYF. The DNA of the CDR3 is TGTGCCAGCAGACTAGACAGAGGGGGAGATACGCAGTATTTT.

V gene TRBV20-1 combines with J gene TRBJ2-7; weak D call: TRBD1 (6 bases). Germline V gene lookup returns CDR1 DFQATT and CDR2 SNEGSKA (reference sequence). V gave up 3 bases and J gave up 5 bases, with 17 bases separating them. This CDR3 comprises 14 residues. CDR3 residues: CSASLGQTYHEQYF. CDR3 nucleotide sequence: TGCAGTGCTAGTCTAGGACAGACTTACCACGAGCAGTACTTC.

This sequence joins TRBV27 and TRBJ2-7; D possibly uses TRBD1 or TRBD2 (5 bases each). This CDR3 contains 12 residues. V was trimmed by 6 bases and J by 6 bases, leaving 12 bases between them. Per germline, CDR1 MNHEY and CDR2 SMNVEV (reference sequence). CDR3 DNA: TGTGCCAGCAGCCCGGCTGGGGGCGAGCAGTACTTC. Protein product: CASSPAGGEQYF.

CDR3 sequence reads: CASSERETGELFF. In nucleotides, the CDR3 is TGTGCCAGCAGTGAACGTGAGACCGGGGAGCTGTTTTTT. The chain is built from TRBV6-4 and TRBJ2-2; D is ambiguous. This CDR3 has 13 amino acids. Germline values: CDR1 MRHNA, CDR2 SNTAGT. Trimming took 3 bases from V and 5 from J, leaving 7 bases between them.